This entry is about one T cell receptor beta chain. No antigen is known for it. The data were obtained in a study of T cells in Graves' hyperthyroidism and ophthalmopathy. Study-level results: In blood, most of the thyroid clonotypes expanded above 0.001 were also present. Stable hyperthyroidism was told apart from ophthalmopathy by a model built on 13 V-J features.

The CDR3 runs to 17 residues. V was clipped by 0 bases and J by 2 bases; unmatched bases: 4. Germline CDR1 is MGHRA and CDR2 is YSYEKL. Researchers amplified the TCR beta CDR3 regions from RNA transcripts. Researchers ran a first-round RT-PCR on the TCR CDR3 using the HTBI primer set. TCRdb fed the multiplex PCR reads into MiXCR, producing one record per CDR3 protein. Altogether 250,000 to 300,000 distinct CDR3 sequences are present, 15% to 20% being singletons, with the ten largest covering about 35%. This TCR came from a man over 45 with Graves' ophthalmopathy. This chain uses TRBV4-1 with TRBJ2-1; 10 bases fit TRBD2. What was sequenced was blood. The DNA of the CDR3 is TGCGCCAGCAGCCAAGATTATAGCGGGAGGCCCTACAATGAGCAGTTCTTC. It is translated as CASSQDYSGRPYNEQFF.